This T cell receptor (beta chain) was identified in a study of T cell responses to AZD1222 COVID-19 vaccine. Study-wide results and caveats: Spike-specific TCR breadth and depth grew following two AZD1222 doses. Only a handful of individuals given AZD1222 were seropositive at baseline.

Researchers grouped second doses given at about 4 or about 12 weeks into one pool. As regards this clone: Its antigen is undetermined.

Sequencing was performed with immunoSEQ multiplex PCR; in TCRdb, only in-frame clones are kept and a portion is missing. The table has over 130,000 clones, 80% to 95% seen once. This CDR3 has 16 residues. Germline assignment: CDR1 LNHNV and CDR2 YYDKDF (reference sequence). Germline trimming cut 2 bases from V and 6 bases from J; bases unmatched to any gene: 8. The sequences come from peripheral blood, collected 28 days after the second AZD1222 dose. The TCR comes from an adult who received the AZD1222 COVID-19 vaccine. V gene TRBV15 combines with J gene TRBJ1-5; 9 bases map to TRBD1. CDR3 sequence reads: CATSRNRDRVLQPQHF. The CDR3 DNA reads TGTGCCACCAGCAGAAACCGGGACAGGGTGCTTCAGCCCCAGCATTTT.